The clone carrying this T cell receptor (beta chain) occurred once. The antigen is unknown. This entry comes from a study of shared clonotypes between healthy human individuals. Germline CDR1 is MGHDK and CDR2 is SYGVNS. Trimming removed 2 bases from V and 7 bases from J, with 12 bases in between. The CDR3 extends over 13 amino acids. Notes on the study in general: For naive CD4 cells, approximately 5% of clonotypes were shared across a few donors. Relative to clonotypes present in all four donors, those not shared had lower generation probabilities.

In the study's own analysis: ImmunoSEQ gave junction-only sequences without quality scores, so filtering differed. TCRdb's table, derived via immunoSEQ multiplex PCR, lists solely in-frame clones and lacks some. V, J and clone size derive from that table, while D and trimming were established from the DNA sequence. The sample includes around 2.3 million clones, nearly 97% of them seen just once. Every donor was a Caucasian adult from Nashville, Tennessee. Sequenced material: naive CD4+ T cells sorted from blood. Subset specified: CD45RA+ positively selected. The rearrangement links TRBV25-1 to TRBJ2-7, with a possible D match to TRBD2 (6 bases). This clonotype originated in a man between 18 and 35 years old in good health. This CDR3 reads CASSEGRGKEQYF. CDR3 coding DNA: TGTGCCAGCAGTGAAGGACGGGGGAAAGAGCAGTACTTC.